This T cell receptor (beta chain) derives from a study of blood T cell repertoires in COVID-19 (dated by TCRdb to about 2020). Background on the whole study: Collaborator samples came from the United States, Italy and Spain and covered acute and convalescent phases of COVID-19. The dataset comprised deeply sampled blood TCRbeta repertoires from subjects exposed to, actively infected with, or recovered from COVID-19. A de-identified subject ID, COVID-19 status, age in years and sex were almost always included in the sample metadata. The prospective study material was composed of cDNA or gDNA derived from T cells, B-cell-depleted T cells, or PBMCs. Samples came from the ongoing ImmuneRACE study (first 160 participants) plus 1,254 subjects from 6 global collaborators. HLA class I and class II types, where available, came from metadata supplied by the sample provider rather than from assay-based typing. The repertoires were released in a freely available public database intended as a resource for research on the immune response to SARS-CoV-2. Broader findings and caveats from the paper: How much clinical and demographic metadata was included differed by source and by participant, and the metadata was provided uncurated.

The table lists this clone with a few counts. It lacks a known antigen. No base-level quality is on record; no much larger clone is a single base apart. The collaborating institutions used their own protocols to collect whole blood in K2EDTA tubes. Collaborator samples were shipped for TCRbeta analysis as frozen whole blood, isolated PBMCs, or DNA extracted from either sample type. The immunoSEQ Assay, a bias-controlled multiplex PCR, was used to amplify TCRbeta CDR3 regions from genomic DNA. As for the original processing: Within the assay, amplification of reference gene primers was used to estimate how many nucleated cells each sample contained. Sequence reads were collapsed and filtered to measure the absolute abundance of every unique TCRbeta CDR3 rearrangement. Productive Simpson clonality was computed per sample as the square root of Simpson's diversity index over productive rearrangements. TCRdb holds this immuneACCESS table with in-frame rearrangements only. Some clones are missing; in checked studies, unresolved V genes explain under half, and the rest has no known cause. That table is the source of V, J and clone size, and D and trimming were worked out from the DNA. Counted in this sample were around 110,000 clones; 90% of them appeared once. Approximately 1.7% of the sample belongs to the ten largest clones.

V and J are truncated by 6 bases and 0 bases respectively, leaving an intervening sequence of 30 bases. The cysteine opens and the phenylalanine closes a CDR3 of 21 amino acids. Of the read, only the CDR3 DNA is kept; its 63 bases are in frame from base 1. Sequencing was performed on peripheral blood. The receptor chain draws on TRBV6-7 and TRBJ1-5; the D segment could be TRBD1, given 6 matching bases. TRBV6-7 carries the ORF label, with uncertain function. The TCR originated in a human donor with active COVID-19. The donor label of this sample is uncertain. The DNA is as follows: TGTGCCAGCAGCTCACAGGGTCCGTCCGAAAAGTGTTCCTATAGCAATCAGCCCCAGCATTTT. Its translation is CASSSQGPSEKCSYSNQPQHF.